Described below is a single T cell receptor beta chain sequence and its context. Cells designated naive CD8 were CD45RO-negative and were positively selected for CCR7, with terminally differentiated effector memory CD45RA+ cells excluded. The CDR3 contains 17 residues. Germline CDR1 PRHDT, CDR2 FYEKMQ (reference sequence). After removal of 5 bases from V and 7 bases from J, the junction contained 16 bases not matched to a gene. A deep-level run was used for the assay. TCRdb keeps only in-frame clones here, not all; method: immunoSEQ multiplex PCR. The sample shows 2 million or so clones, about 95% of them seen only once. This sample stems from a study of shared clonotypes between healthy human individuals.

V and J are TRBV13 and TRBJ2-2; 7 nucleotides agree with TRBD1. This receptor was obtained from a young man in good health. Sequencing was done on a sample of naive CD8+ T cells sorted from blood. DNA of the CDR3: TGTGCCAGCAGCCCCGGGGACAGCCGAACGGGCGTCGGGGAGCTGTTTTTT. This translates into CASSPGDSRTGVGELFF.